The present T cell receptor (beta chain) was sequenced within a study of blood T cell repertoires in COVID-19. The CDR3 is 16 amino acids. The V and J ends lost 0 bases and 1 base respectively, with 11 bases between them. CDR1 and CDR2 (germline): LGHNA, YNFKEQ. Using immunoSEQ multiplex PCR, the repertoire was profiled, and TCRdb retains in-frame clones only, with some absent. Counted here are 200,000 to 250,000 clones, about 85% occurring once; the ten biggest clones make up about a sixth. Sequences were obtained from peripheral blood. The receptor's source is a woman older than 75 with active or convalescent COVID-19. The chain recombines TRBV4-2 with TRBJ2-3; D gene ambiguous. Written as DNA, the CDR3 is TGTGCCAGCAGCCAAGATTATCTAAGAGGCACAGATACGCAGTATTTT. The encoded protein is CASSQDYLRGTDTQYF.